This T cell receptor (beta chain) was captured in a study of human T cells and chemical hapten exposure. This clonotype appeared a few times. What it binds is unknown. The CDR3 is 16 residues long. V gave up 4 bases and J gave up 2 bases; unmatched junction bases: 8. Germline CDR1 reads MNHEY; CDR2 reads SVGEGT. Indicated time point: patch test 2, 6 weeks after DPC sensitization. Stated treatment: therapeutic diphenylcyclopropenone sensitization with weekly scalp DPC. Total RNA extraction was carried out from unfractionated whole blood. As processed by the authors: The number of TCRs in each sample had a median of about 100,000 and spanned about 20,000 to 700,000. Each CDR3 protein is one row after TCRdb ran MiXCR on the RACE reads. The V and J calls shown here were made by TCRdb, not taken from the authors' results. The table shows about 140,000 distinct CDR3 sequences, with approximately 12% occurring only once.

The study, taken as a whole, reports: Versus controls, significantly more large CDR3 similarity clusters arose from expanded TCRs.

Sequenced here: whole blood, sampled in connection with sensitization to the hapten diphenylcyclopropenone (DPC). The J gene is TRBJ1-5, the V gene TRBV6-2 or TRBV6-3; 7 bases fit TRBD1. The clonotype comes from a woman aged 45-60 years with alopecia areata. Some clones in this sample may be carry-over from other donors' samples. This CDR3 is CASSWGTVIGNQPQHF. DNA of the CDR3: TGTGCCAGCAGTTGGGGGACAGTCATTGGCAATCAGCCCCAGCATTTT.